These T cell receptor beta chains were read from a single sample in a study of CD8+ T cells in alopecia areata. Libraries were prepared by immunoSEQ multiplex PCR; TCRdb keeps only in-frame clonotypes and omits some of them. The sample gives fewer than 150,000 clones, about four fifths of which show up once; 25% is in the top ten. Sample: CD8+ T cells sorted from blood, taken at week 4, from a patient treated with tofacitinib. These receptors were taken from a human donor with alopecia areata. Both conserved end residues are part of each CDR3. A D gene is named only where the DNA matches it firmly. Clone sizes are given selectively: once, few, many, or a class where the clone is expanded.

J,size,D,V,CDR3,DNA
TRBJ2-3,.,.,TRBV27,CASSLSGGLRTDTQYF,TGTGCCAGCAGTTTATCGGGGGGGCTTCGTACAGATACGCAGTATTTT
TRBJ2-7,.,.,TRBV15,CATSREGVSYEQYF,TGTGCCACCAGCAGAGAGGGAGTTTCCTACGAGCAGTACTTC
TRBJ2-6,once,.,TRBV7-9,CASSTSLAGPGANVLTF,TGTGCCAGCAGCACGTCATTGGCAGGGCCTGGGGCCAACGTCCTGACTTTC
TRBJ2-7,.,.,TRBV27,CASSSIGTYVSYEQYF,TGTGCCAGCAGTTCAATCGGGACATACGTCTCCTACGAGCAGTACTTC
TRBJ1-1,.,TRBD1,TRBV6-6,CASRKDRGNTEAFF,TGTGCCAGCAGAAAGGACAGGGGGAACACTGAAGCTTTCTTT
TRBJ2-7,.,.,TRBV4-3,CASSQYPPGGKDEQYF,TGCGCCAGCAGCCAGTACCCACCCGGGGGCAAGGACGAGCAGTACTTC
TRBJ1-5,medium-sized,.,TRBV30,CAWSVGGSQPQHF,TGTGCCTGGAGTGTTGGGGGTTCTCAGCCCCAGCATTTT
TRBJ2-7,.,TRBD1,TRBV9,CASSVGTGFNEQYF,TGTGCCAGCAGCGTAGGGACAGGTTTCAACGAGCAGTACTTC
TRBJ2-3,.,TRBD2,TRBV15,CATKGGRIGPTDTQYF,TGTGCCACCAAAGGCGGGAGGATCGGGCCCACAGATACGCAGTATTTT
TRBJ2-5,few,.,TRBV29-1,CSVEPTGTHQETQYF,TGCAGCGTTGAACCGACGGGGACCCATCAAGAGACCCAGTACTTC
TRBJ2-1,.,TRBD2,TRBV29-1,CSVETSGEFF,TGCAGCGTTGAAACTAGCGGGGAGTTCTTC
TRBJ2-1,.,.,TRBV7-9,CASSFPGSSYNEQFF,TGTGCCAGCAGCTTTCCGGGAAGCTCCTACAATGAGCAGTTCTTC
TRBJ1-2,.,TRBD1,TRBV27,CASSPTQAGGRYGYTF,TGTGCCAGCAGCCCAACCCAGGCAGGGGGACGCTATGGCTACACCTTC
TRBJ2-7,.,TRBD1,TRBV30,CAWEGQASHGQYF,TGTGCCTGGGAGGGACAGGCCTCACACGGGCAGTACTTC
TRBJ2-3,.,.,TRBV5-4,CASSLGGGTDTQYF,TGTGCCAGCAGCTTGGGAGGGGGCACAGATACGCAGTATTTT
TRBJ1-1,.,.,TRBV5-1,CASSFRGPTEAFF,TGCGCCAGCAGCTTCCGGGGGCCCACTGAAGCTTTCTTT
TRBJ2-3,.,.,TRBV7-6,CASSFGGGTDTQYF,TGTGCCAGCAGCTTCGGGGGCGGCACAGATACGCAGTATTTT
TRBJ2-2,few,TRBD1,TRBV6-5,CAISRTGPTGELFF,TGTGCCATCAGCCGGACAGGCCCCACCGGGGAGCTGTTTTTT
TRBJ2-7,.,.,TRBV5-6,CASSLGLGGIPYEQYF,TGTGCCAGCAGCTTGGGCCTTGGAGGGATCCCCTACGAGCAGTACTTC
TRBJ2-1,.,TRBD2,TRBV7-2,CASSRLGGGLYNEQFF,TGTGCCAGCAGCCGTCTAGGCGGGGGGCTCTACAATGAGCAGTTCTTC
TRBJ2-4,.,.,TRBV29-1,CSVEGGALAKNIQYF,TGCAGCGTTGAAGGCGGGGCCCTAGCCAAAAACATTCAGTACTTC
TRBJ2-1,.,TRBD1,TRBV4-1,CASSTGTGGSDEQFF,TGCGCCAGCAGCACCGGGACAGGGGGCAGCGATGAGCAGTTCTTC
TRBJ1-1,.,.,TRBV7-9,CASSLVGPEAFF,TGTGCCAGCAGCTTAGTAGGACCTGAAGCTTTCTTT
TRBJ1-2,.,.,TRBV23-1,CASSQSSLYTF,TGCGCCAGCAGTCAATCCTCCCTCTACACCTTC
TRBJ1-1,.,.,TRBV19,CASNRGLNTEAFF,TGTGCCAGTAACCGGGGGCTGAACACTGAAGCTTTCTTT
TRBJ2-7,.,TRBD1,TRBV7-6,CASSEDRASYEQYF,TGTGCCAGCAGTGAAGACAGGGCCTCCTACGAGCAGTACTTC
TRBJ2-2,.,.,TRBV7-2,CASSLFVSRNTGELFF,TGTGCCAGCAGCTTATTCGTTAGTAGGAACACCGGGGAGCTGTTTTTT
TRBJ2-4,.,.,TRBV5-6,CASSLVGTIAKNIQYF,TGTGCCAGCAGCTTGGTCGGGACAATAGCCAAAAACATTCAGTACTTC
TRBJ2-6,.,.,TRBV29-1,CSVRGGPSSGANGLTF,TGCAGCGTCCGTGGGGGGCCCAGCTCTGGGGCCAACGGCCTGACTTTC
TRBJ2-7,.,.,TRBV7-6,CASSFGTGYEQYF,TGTGCCAGCAGCTTTGGGACTGGCTACGAGCAGTACTTC
TRBJ2-7,.,TRBD1,TRBV4-3,CASSQEGTAIREQYF,TGCGCCAGCAGCCAAGAGGGGACAGCCATACGGGAGCAGTACTTC
TRBJ2-7,.,TRBD2,TRBV6-5,CASSYTSGSSYEQYF,TGTGCCAGCAGTTACACGAGCGGGAGCTCCTACGAGCAGTACTTC
TRBJ2-3,.,.,TRBV6-1,CASSDRSYSTDTQYF,TGTGCCAGCAGCGACAGGAGCTATAGCACAGATACGCAGTATTTT
TRBJ2-3,.,TRBD1,TRBV5-6,CASSFGQGAPDTQYF,TGTGCCAGCAGTTTCGGACAGGGGGCGCCAGATACGCAGTATTTT
TRBJ2-7,.,TRBD2,TRBV11-2,CASSTTTSRSSYEQYF,TGTGCCAGCAGCACGACGACTAGCCGGAGCTCCTACGAGCAGTACTTC
TRBJ2-1,.,.,TRBV4-2,CASSQMSNSYNEQFF,TGTGCCAGCAGCCAAATGTCTAACTCCTACAATGAGCAGTTCTTC
TRBJ1-5,.,.,TRBV2,CASSDSGNQPQHF,TGTGCCAGCAGTGATTCAGGGAATCAGCCCCAGCATTTT
TRBJ1-1,.,.,TRBV6-1,CATRFVGTEAFF,TGTGCCACCAGATTCGTCGGTACTGAAGCTTTCTTT
TRBJ2-1,.,.,TRBV2,CASSELPRPNYNEQFF,TGTGCCAGCAGTGAACTTCCCAGGCCCAACTACAATGAGCAGTTCTTC